The 19 T cell receptor beta chains below were found in one sample sequenced in a study of blood T cell repertoires in COVID-19. Method: immunoSEQ multiplex PCR; TCRdb's copy keeps in-frame clones and lacks some. The sample holds 20,000 or so clones, 85% to 90% seen once. Specimen: peripheral blood. The receptors were gathered from a man between 65 and 85 years old with acute or convalescent COVID-19.

The chain is built from TRBV9 and TRBJ1-4; D not resolved. The ends were cut back, 0 bases at V and 3 bases at J, with 12 bases in the middle. The germline CDR1 and CDR2 sequences are SGDLS and YYNGEE. CDR3 size: 16 residues. The CDR3 here is CASSVGYRSSNEKLFF. The CDR3, as DNA: TGTGCCAGCAGCGTAGGGTATAGGAGCTCTAATGAAAAACTGTTTTTT.

This clone was seen a few times. The V call is TRBV9, the J call TRBJ2-2; a possible D gene is TRBD1 (5 bases). Germline V lookup: CDR1 SGDLS, CDR2 YYNGEE. The CDR3 consists of 16 residues. Trimming took off 2 bases at V and 1 base at J, with 12 bases between the two ends. CDR3 sequence: CASSVGIGQNTGELFF. The CDR3, as DNA: TGTGCCAGCAGCGTGGGAATAGGACAGAACACCGGGGAGCTGTTTTTT.

The chain has TRBV28 and TRBJ2-2; TRBD1 agrees at 9 bases. CDR1 MDHEN and CDR2 SYDVKM come from the germline V gene. This CDR3 is 16 amino acids long. J was trimmed by 7 bases and V by 7 bases; bases with no gene match: 13. In DNA form, the CDR3 reads TGTGCCAGCATTAGCCCGGGACAGGGTGGTAGCGGGGAGCTGTTTTTT. The encoded protein is CASISPGQGGSGELFF. Full variable domain (remainder filled in from reference TRBV28 and TRBJ2-2): DVKVTQSSRYLVKRTGEKVFLECVQDMDHENMFWYRQDPGLGLRLIYFSYDVKMKEKGDIPEGYSVSREKKERFSLILESASTNQTSMYLCASISPGQGGSGELFFGEGSRLTVL.

The genes are TRBV5-4 and TRBJ2-6, with TRBD2 matching 12 bases. Germline CDR1 and CDR2: SGHNT and YYREEE (reference sequence). V was pared by 7 bases and J by 0 bases, with 2 bases of the junction left unmatched. The CDR3 is made up of 16 amino acids. Written as DNA, the CDR3 is TGTGCCAGCCGGACTAGCGGGAACTCTGGGGCCAACGTCCTGACTTTC. As protein: CASRTSGNSGANVLTF.

The CDR3 protein is CASSLTGKETQYF. The CDR3, as DNA: TGCGCCAGCAGCTTGACAGGGAAAGAGACCCAGTACTTC. The chain employs TRBV5-1 and TRBJ2-5; weak D call: TRBD1 (6 bases). Trimming removed 1 base from V and 3 bases from J, with 7 bases in between. This CDR3 has 13 amino acids. Germline loops: CDR1 SGHRS, CDR2 YFSETQ. The full variable domain, with the rest looked up from reference TRBV5-1 and TRBJ2-5, is KAGVTQTPRYLIKTRGQQVTLSCSPISGHRSVSWYQQTPGQGLQFLFEYFSETQRNKGNFPGRFSGRQFSNSRSEMNVSTLELGDSALYLCASSLTGKETQYFGPGTRLLVL.

V and J are TRBV5-4 and TRBJ2-3, with 11 nucleotides matching TRBD2. CDR1 SGHNT and CDR2 YYREEE come from the germline V gene (reference sequence). The CDR3 has 16 amino acids. Trimming removed 4 bases from V and 6 bases from J; junction bases left unmatched: 10. As DNA, the CDR3 is TGTGCCAGCAGCATAGGACTAGCGGGTTCTATCGATACGCAGTATTTT. It codes for CASSIGLAGSIDTQYF.

V is TRBV6-4 and J is TRBJ2-1, with D unclear. V shed 0 bases and J shed 4 bases, with 7 bases lying between them. This CDR3 is built from 14 residues. Germline CDR1 is MRHNA and CDR2 is SNTAGT. The CDR3 is CASSDSAEYNEQFF. CDR3 sequence (DNA): TGTGCCAGCAGTGACTCTGCGGAATACAATGAGCAGTTCTTC.

The chain is built from TRBV29-1 and TRBJ2-1; 10 positions match TRBD2. The CDR3 is 15 amino acids. Germline CDR1 SQVTM, CDR2 ANQGSEA. V lost 3 bases and J lost 3; bases outside the gene matches: 5. CDR3 nucleotides: TGCAGCGTTGACGGAACTAGCGGGAACTACAATGAGCAGTTCTTC. The encoded protein is CSVDGTSGNYNEQFF.

This chain links TRBV9 with TRBJ2-5; 10 nucleotides agree with TRBD2. V shed 1 base and J 1 base; nucleotides not matched to a gene: 1. The germline V gene encodes CDR1 SGDLS and CDR2 YYNGEE. This CDR3 comprises 15 residues. The CDR3 sequence: CASSVIAGGQETQYF. CDR3 nucleotide sequence: TGTGCCAGCAGCGTAATAGCGGGAGGCCAAGAGACCCAGTACTTC.

This chain uses TRBV27 with TRBJ1-2; TRBD1 matches at 7 bases. The V gene's germline CDR1 is MNHEY and CDR2 SMNVEV (reference sequence). After removal of 4 bases from V and 4 bases from J, the junction contained 3 bases not matched to a gene. This CDR3 is built from 13 residues. This CDR3 is CASSSGQIYGYTF. The CDR3 coding sequence is TGTGCCAGCAGTTCGGGACAGATCTATGGCTACACCTTC.

V usage is TRBV7-2 and J usage is TRBJ2-2, with a weak D call TRBD2 (5 bases). The V and J ends lost 1 base and 3 bases respectively, with 15 bases between them. CDR3 size: 17 residues. Germline CDR1 is SGHTA and CDR2 is FQGNSA. The CDR3 spells CASSLDSRDFYTGELFF. CDR3 sequence (DNA): TGTGCCAGCAGCTTAGACTCCCGGGATTTCTACACCGGGGAGCTGTTTTTT.

This chain uses TRBV6-2 or TRBV6-3 with TRBJ2-5; a possible D gene is TRBD2 (5 bases). CDR3 length equals 19 residues. Germline V gene data show CDR1 as MNHEY and CDR2 as SVGEGT. Trimming stripped 2 bases from V and 1 base from J, with 23 bases between. CDR3 protein: CASSYPTEGAEIVQETQYF. The CDR3 bases are TGTGCCAGCAGTTACCCCACCGAGGGAGCGGAGATTGTCCAAGAGACCCAGTACTTC.

The V call is TRBV7-2, the J call TRBJ2-5; 11 bases fit TRBD2. Germline CDR1 reads SGHTA; CDR2 reads FQGNSA. CDR3 size: 14 residues. The J segment lost 5 bases and the V segment lost 4 bases, leaving 3 bases of the junction unmatched. The CDR3 nucleotides read TGTGCCAGCAGCTCTCTAGCGGGAGGCGAGACCCAGTACTTC. The encoded protein is CASSSLAGGETQYF.

The rearrangement joins TRBV4-3 to TRBJ1-4; D is unclear. V lost 1 base to trimming and J lost 5 bases, with 5 bases between them. Germline V CDR1 and CDR2: LGHNA, YSLEER. This CDR3 has 13 amino acids. This CDR3 reads CASSQGLNEKLFF. CDR3 in DNA: TGCGCCAGCAGCCAAGGGCTGAATGAAAAACTGTTTTTT.

This clone was detected only a few times. The rearrangement joins TRBV7-3 to TRBJ1-2, with 7 bases identical to TRBD1. The V gene's germline CDR1 is SGHTA and CDR2 FQGTGA. The CDR3 is 14 amino acids. V was clipped by 4 bases and J by 7 bases; unmatched bases: 9. This CDR3 reads CASSSNQGVFGYTF. The CDR3 coding sequence is TGTGCCAGCAGCTCAAACCAGGGGGTCTTTGGCTACACCTTC.

The chain carries TRBV24-1 and TRBJ2-7, with D perhaps matching TRBD1 (6 bases). V was trimmed by 4 bases and J by 3 bases, leaving 15 bases between them. Germline values: CDR1 KGHDR, CDR2 SFDVKD. This CDR3 has 15 residues. CDR3 protein: CATSDPETGNYEQYF. CDR3 nucleotide sequence: TGTGCCACCAGTGACCCCGAGACAGGCAACTACGAGCAGTACTTC.

V gene TRBV11-2 combines with J gene TRBJ2-7, with 7 bases identical to TRBD1. The J segment lost 3 bases and the V segment lost 6 bases, leaving 11 bases of the junction unmatched. CDR3 length equals 15 residues. Germline CDR1 SGHAT, CDR2 FQNNGV. The DNA for the CDR3 is TGTGCCAGCAGTCCTACAAACAGGGGTGGCTACGAGCAGTACTTC. It specifies CASSPTNRGGYEQYF.

The V call is TRBV18, the J call TRBJ1-4, with D perhaps TRBD1 (5 bases). The CDR3 extends over 15 amino acids. Germline V lookup: CDR1 KGHSH, CDR2 LQKENI. With 5 bases removed from V and 4 bases from J, the gap between germline ends came to 14 bases. The chain's CDR3 is CASSGQRGDNEKLFF. Written as DNA, the CDR3 is TGTGCCAGCTCAGGACAAAGGGGCGATAATGAAAAACTGTTTTTT.

The chain combines TRBV9 with TRBJ2-7, with 7 bases identical to TRBD1. The CDR3 is made up of 15 amino acids. Trimming cost V 4 bases and J 1 base; bases outside gene matches: 8. CDR1 SGDLS and CDR2 YYNGEE come from the germline V gene. The CDR3 sequence: CASSRRDSKSYEQYF. CDR3 coding DNA: TGTGCCAGCAGCCGCCGGGACAGTAAGTCCTACGAGCAGTACTTC.